The T cell receptor beta chain under discussion was sequenced for a study of T cell responses to AZD1222 COVID-19 vaccine. Study observations and caveats: Reportedly, nearly half the spike-specific TCRs target unmutated variant regions. A mostly white British donor set with more females was recruited, and clonal diversity was possibly underestimated.

With regard to this clone: No antigen is known for it.

V shed 5 bases and J 8 bases; nucleotides not matched to a gene: 4. The CDR3 runs 13 residues. Looked up from germline, CDR1 is SNHLY and CDR2 is FYNNEI. The data were produced by immunoSEQ multiplex PCR, yet TCRdb's version contains in-frame clones alone and is incomplete. Among tens of thousands of clones listed, roughly 92% were seen once. This clonotype was sampled from an adult who received the AZD1222 COVID-19 vaccine. The sample consisted of peripheral blood, taken 28 days after the second AZD1222 dose. The rearrangement uses TRBV2 and TRBJ1-1; 11 nucleotides match TRBD1. This chain's CDR3 is CASSLGQGAEAFF. The CDR3 bases are TGTGCCAGCAGTCTAGGACAGGGGGCGGAAGCTTTCTTT. The full variable domain, its missing parts supplied by reference TRBV2 and TRBJ1-1, is EPEVTQTPSHQVTQMGQEVILRCVPISNHLYFYWYRQILGQKVEFLVSFYNNEISEKSEIFDDQFSVERPDGSNFTLKIRSTKLEDSAMYFCASSLGQGAEAFFGQGTRLTVV.